This T cell receptor beta chain was recovered during a study of cytomegalovirus exposure and HLA in healthy donors. Notes on the study in general: Among TCR beta chains of equal frequency, HLA-associated ones were more clonally expanded in a later analysis. After further analysis at a later stage, around 17,000 TCR beta sequences were associated with HLA alleles at 0.05 false discovery rate.

Of note for this clone: Its antigen is currently unknown.

It was with 60 Vbeta and 13 Jbeta primers that the PCR ran. Sequenced by immunoSEQ multiplex PCR; TCRdb stores in-frame clones only, minus some. The sample contains about 140,000 clones, 65% to 70% of which appear only once. The CDR3 extends over 14 amino acids. CDR1 and CDR2 from the germline V gene are LNHDA and SQIVND (reference sequence). The V end lost 6 bases, the J end lost 0 bases, and 12 bases lay between the germline ends. The gene calls are TRBV19 and TRBJ2-7, with a possible D match to TRBD2 (5 bases). The sample consisted of PBMCs. The clonotype comes from a man aged 25-45 years in good health and CMV-seropositive. CDR3 amino acids: CASSPARGSYEQYF. For the CDR3, the DNA is TGTGCCAGTAGCCCCGCCCGGGGCTCCTACGAGCAGTACTTC.